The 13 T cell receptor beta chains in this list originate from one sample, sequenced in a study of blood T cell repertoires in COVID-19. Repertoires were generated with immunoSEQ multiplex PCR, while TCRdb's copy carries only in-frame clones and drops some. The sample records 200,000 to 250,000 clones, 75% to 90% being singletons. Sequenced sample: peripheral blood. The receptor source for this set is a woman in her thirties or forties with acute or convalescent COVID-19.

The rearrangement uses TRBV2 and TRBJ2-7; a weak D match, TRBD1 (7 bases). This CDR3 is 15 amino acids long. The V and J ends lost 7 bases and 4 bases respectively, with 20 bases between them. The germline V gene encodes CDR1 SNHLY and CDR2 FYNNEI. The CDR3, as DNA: TGTGCCAGCACCGGGGGTGGGGACAGACTGTACGAGCAGTACGTC. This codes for CASTGGGDRLYEQYV.

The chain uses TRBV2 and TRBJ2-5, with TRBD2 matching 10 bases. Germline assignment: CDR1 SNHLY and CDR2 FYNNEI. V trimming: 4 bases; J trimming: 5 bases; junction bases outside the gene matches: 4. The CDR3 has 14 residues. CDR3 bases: TGTGCCAGCAGTGTTCTAGCGGGGGATGAGACCCAGTACTTC. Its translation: CASSVLAGDETQYF. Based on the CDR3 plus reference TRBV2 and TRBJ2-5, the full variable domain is EPEVTQTPSHQVTQMGQEVILRCVPISNHLYFYWYRQILGQKVEFLVSFYNNEISEKSEIFDDQFSVERPDGSNFTLKIRSTKLEDSAMYFCASSVLAGDETQYFGPGTRLLVL.

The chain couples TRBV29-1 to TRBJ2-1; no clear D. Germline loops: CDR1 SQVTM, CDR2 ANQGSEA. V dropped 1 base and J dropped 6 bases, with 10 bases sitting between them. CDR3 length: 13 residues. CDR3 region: CSVEARPANEQFF. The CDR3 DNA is TGCAGCGTTGAAGCGAGGCCCGCCAATGAGCAGTTCTTC.

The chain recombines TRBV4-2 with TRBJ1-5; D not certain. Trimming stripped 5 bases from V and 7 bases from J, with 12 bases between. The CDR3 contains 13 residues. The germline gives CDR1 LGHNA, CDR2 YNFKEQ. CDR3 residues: CASSADSGQPQHF. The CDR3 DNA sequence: TGTGCCAGCAGCGCGGATTCGGGACAGCCCCAGCATTTT.

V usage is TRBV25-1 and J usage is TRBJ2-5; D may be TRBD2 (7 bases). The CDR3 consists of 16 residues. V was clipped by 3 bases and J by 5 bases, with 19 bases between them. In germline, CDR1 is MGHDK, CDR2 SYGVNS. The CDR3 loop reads CASSDLFAGAGETQYF. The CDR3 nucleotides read TGTGCCAGCAGTGACCTCTTTGCGGGGGCGGGGGAGACCCAGTACTTC.

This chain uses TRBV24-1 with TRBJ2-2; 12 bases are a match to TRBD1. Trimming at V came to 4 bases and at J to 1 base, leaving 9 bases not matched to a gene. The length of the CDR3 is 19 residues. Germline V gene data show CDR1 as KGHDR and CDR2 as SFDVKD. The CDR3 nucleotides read TGTGCCACCAGTGAGGGGGGACAGGGGGCTAAAGGGAACACCGGGGAGCTGTTTTTT. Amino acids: CATSEGGQGAKGNTGELFF.

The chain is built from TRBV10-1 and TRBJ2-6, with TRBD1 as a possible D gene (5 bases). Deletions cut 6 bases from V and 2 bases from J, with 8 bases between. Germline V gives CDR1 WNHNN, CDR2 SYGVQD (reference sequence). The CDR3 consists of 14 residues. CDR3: CASRDTAGANVLTF. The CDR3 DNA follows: TGCGCCAGCAGGGACACTGCTGGGGCCAACGTCCTGACTTTC.

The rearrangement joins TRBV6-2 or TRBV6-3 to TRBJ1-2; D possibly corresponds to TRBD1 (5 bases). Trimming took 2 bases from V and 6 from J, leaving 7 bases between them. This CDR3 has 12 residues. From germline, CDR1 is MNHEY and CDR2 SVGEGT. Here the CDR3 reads CASSYGAHGYTF. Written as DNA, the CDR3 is TGTGCCAGCAGTTACGGGGCACATGGCTACACCTTC.

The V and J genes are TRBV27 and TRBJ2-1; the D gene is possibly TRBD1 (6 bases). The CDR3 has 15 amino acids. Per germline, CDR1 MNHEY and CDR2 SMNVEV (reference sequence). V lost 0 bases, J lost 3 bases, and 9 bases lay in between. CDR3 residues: CASSLSHRVYNEQFF. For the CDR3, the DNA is TGTGCCAGCAGTTTATCGCACAGGGTCTACAATGAGCAGTTCTTC.

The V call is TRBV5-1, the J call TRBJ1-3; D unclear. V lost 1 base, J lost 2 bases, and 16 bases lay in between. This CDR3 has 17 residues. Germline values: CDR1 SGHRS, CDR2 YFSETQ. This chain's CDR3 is CASSLYQLPEAGNTIYF. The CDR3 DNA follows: TGCGCCAGCAGCTTGTACCAGCTCCCTGAGGCTGGAAACACCATATATTTT.

The CDR3 is CASSPLPGTGGAGSWGYGYTF. The DNA for the CDR3 is TGTGCCAGCAGTCCCCTCCCCGGGACAGGGGGCGCGGGATCCTGGGGCTATGGCTACACCTTC. The chain is built from TRBV27 and TRBJ1-2, with 12 bases aligning to TRBD1. V lost 5 bases to trimming and J lost 4 bases; unmatched junction nucleotides: 23. Germline CDR1 and CDR2: MNHEY and SMNVEV (reference sequence). The CDR3 extends over 21 amino acids.

The DNA of the CDR3 is TGTGCCTGGAGACCATCAGGGTCCTATGGCTACACCTTC. Translated: CAWRPSGSYGYTF. The rearrangement uses TRBV30 and TRBJ1-2, with D perhaps TRBD1 (5 bases). V lost 3 bases and J 4 bases, leaving 12 bases between the germline ends. The CDR3 contains 13 residues. The germline V gene has CDR1 GTSNPN and CDR2 SVGIG (reference sequence).

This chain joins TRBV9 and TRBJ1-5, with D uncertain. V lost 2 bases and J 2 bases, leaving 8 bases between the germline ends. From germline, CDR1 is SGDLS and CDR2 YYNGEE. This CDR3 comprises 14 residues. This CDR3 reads CASSVDQGNQPQHF. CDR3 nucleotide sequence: TGTGCCAGCAGCGTGGATCAGGGCAATCAGCCCCAGCATTTT.